This paragraph covers one T cell receptor (beta chain) sequence. The data were obtained in a study of blood T cell repertoires in COVID-19. Study overall: From the United States, Italy and Spain came samples of acute and convalescent COVID-19. The analysed material was cDNA or gDNA that came from T cells, B-cell-depleted T cells, or PBMCs.

Germline CDR1 SGHTA, CDR2 FQGNSA. CDR3 size: 14 residues. Trimming cost V 2 bases and J 1 base, with 8 bases left between them. Original data processing: Using reference gene primer amplification, nucleated cell counts were estimated. Some clones are missing from TCRdb's copy, which holds only in-frame ones; the method was immunoSEQ multiplex PCR. V, J and clone size reflect that table, while D and trimming were determined from the DNA. This sample yields under 250,000 clones, of which 80% are seen a single time; 13% belongs to the top ten. The V and J genes are TRBV7-2 and TRBJ1-2; D ambiguous. Sequenced input: peripheral blood. The clonotype originates from a human donor in a cohort sampled during active COVID-19. The CDR3 spells CASSLTPDNYGYTF. CDR3 DNA sequence: TGTGCCAGCAGCTTAACACCAGATAACTATGGCTACACCTTC.